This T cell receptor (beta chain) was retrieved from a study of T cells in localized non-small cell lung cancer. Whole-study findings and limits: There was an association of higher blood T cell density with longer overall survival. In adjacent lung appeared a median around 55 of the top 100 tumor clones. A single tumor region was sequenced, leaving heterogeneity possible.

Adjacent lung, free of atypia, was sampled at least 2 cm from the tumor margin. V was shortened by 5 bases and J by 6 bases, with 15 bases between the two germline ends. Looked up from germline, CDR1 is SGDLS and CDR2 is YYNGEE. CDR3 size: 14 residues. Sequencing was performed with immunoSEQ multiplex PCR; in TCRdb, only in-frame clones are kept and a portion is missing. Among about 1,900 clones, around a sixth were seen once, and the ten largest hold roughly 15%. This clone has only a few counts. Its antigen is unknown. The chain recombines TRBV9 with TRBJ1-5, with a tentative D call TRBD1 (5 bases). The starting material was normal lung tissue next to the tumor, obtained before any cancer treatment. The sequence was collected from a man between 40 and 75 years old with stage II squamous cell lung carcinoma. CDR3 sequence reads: CASRGGSGGQPQHF. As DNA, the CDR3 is TGTGCCAGCAGGGGCGGGTCGGGGGGTCAGCCCCAGCATTTT.